Below are 2 T cell receptor beta chains sequenced from a single sample in a study of blood T cell repertoires in COVID-19. Generated by immunoSEQ multiplex PCR, the TCRdb table keeps only in-frame clones and is missing some. The table has 250,000 to 350,000 clones, more than 75% seen once. Source material: peripheral blood. These receptors originate from a woman aged 25 to 39 who had recovered from COVID-19.

The rearrangement links TRBV18 to TRBJ1-2; 7 nucleotides line up with TRBD1. The CDR3 is made up of 15 amino acids. J was trimmed by 5 bases and V by 2 bases; bases with no gene match: 8. Germline CDR1 reads KGHSH; CDR2 reads LQKENI. The chain's CDR3 is CASSPGQGELYGYTF. Written as DNA, the CDR3 is TGTGCCAGCTCACCAGGGCAGGGGGAGCTGTATGGCTACACCTTC. The full variable domain, in which reference TRBV18 and TRBJ1-2 provide the parts outside the CDR3, is NAGVMQNPRHLVRRRGQEARLRCSPMKGHSHVYWYRQLPEEGLKFMVYLQKENIIDESGMPKERFSAEFPKEGPSILRIQQVVRGDSAAYFCASSPGQGELYGYTFGSGTRLTVV.

This rearrangement joins TRBV2 to TRBJ2-7; a weak D match, TRBD2 (5 bases). The CDR3 consists of 12 residues. Germline CDR1 SNHLY, CDR2 FYNNEI. V was cut by 8 bases and J by 3 bases, with 11 bases left in between. This CDR3 reads CASGEGGYEQYF. CDR3 DNA sequence: TGTGCCAGCGGCGAAGGAGGCTACGAGCAGTACTTC.